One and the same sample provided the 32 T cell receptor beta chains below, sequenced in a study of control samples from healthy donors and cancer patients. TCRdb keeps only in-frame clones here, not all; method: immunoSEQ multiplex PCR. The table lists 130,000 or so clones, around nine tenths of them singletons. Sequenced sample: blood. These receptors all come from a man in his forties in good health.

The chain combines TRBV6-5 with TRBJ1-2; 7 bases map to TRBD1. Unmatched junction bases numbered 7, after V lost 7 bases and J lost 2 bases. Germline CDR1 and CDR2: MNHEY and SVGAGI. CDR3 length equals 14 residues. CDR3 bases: TGTGCCAGCAACCCATCAGGGGGAAACTATGGCTACACCTTC. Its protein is CASNPSGGNYGYTF.

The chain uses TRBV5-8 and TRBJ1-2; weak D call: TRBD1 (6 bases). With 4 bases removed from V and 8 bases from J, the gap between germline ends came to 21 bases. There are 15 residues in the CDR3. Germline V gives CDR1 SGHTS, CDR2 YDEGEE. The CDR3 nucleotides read TGTGCCAGCAGCCTGAAGGGACACCGGAACTTCGGCTACACCTTC. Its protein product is CASSLKGHRNFGYTF.

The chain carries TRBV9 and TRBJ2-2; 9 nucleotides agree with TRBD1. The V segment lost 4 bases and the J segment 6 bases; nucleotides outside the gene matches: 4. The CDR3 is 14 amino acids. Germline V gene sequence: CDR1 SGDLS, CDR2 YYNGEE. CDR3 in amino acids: CASSPQGAPGELFF. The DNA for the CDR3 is TGTGCCAGCAGCCCACAGGGGGCTCCCGGGGAGCTGTTTTTT. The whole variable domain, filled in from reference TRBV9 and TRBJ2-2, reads DSGVTQTPKHLITATGQRVTLRCSPRSGDLSVYWYQQSLDQGLQFLIQYYNGEERAKGNILERFSAQQFPDLHSELNLSSLELGDSALYFCASSPQGAPGELFFGEGSRLTVL.

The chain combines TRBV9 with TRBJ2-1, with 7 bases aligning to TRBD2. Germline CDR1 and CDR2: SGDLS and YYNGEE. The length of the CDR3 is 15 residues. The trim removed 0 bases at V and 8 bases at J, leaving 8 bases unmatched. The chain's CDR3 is CASSVATGGIYEQFF. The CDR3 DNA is TGTGCCAGCAGCGTAGCAACCGGGGGGATCTATGAGCAGTTCTTC.

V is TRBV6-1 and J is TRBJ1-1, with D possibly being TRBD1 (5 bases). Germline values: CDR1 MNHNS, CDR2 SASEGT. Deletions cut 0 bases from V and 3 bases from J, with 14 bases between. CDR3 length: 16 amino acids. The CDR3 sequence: CASSEALGGWDTEAFF. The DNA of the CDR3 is TGTGCCAGCAGTGAAGCTTTGGGGGGTTGGGACACTGAAGCTTTCTTT.

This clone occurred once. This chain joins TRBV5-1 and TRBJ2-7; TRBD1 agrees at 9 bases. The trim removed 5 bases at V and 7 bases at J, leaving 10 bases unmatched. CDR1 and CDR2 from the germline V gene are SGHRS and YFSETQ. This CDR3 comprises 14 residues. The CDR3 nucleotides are TGCGCCAGCAGTCCCGGGACAGGGACGGGTGAGCAGTACTTC. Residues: CASSPGTGTGEQYF. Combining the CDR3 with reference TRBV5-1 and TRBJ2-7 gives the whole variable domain KAGVTQTPRYLIKTRGQQVTLSCSPISGHRSVSWYQQTPGQGLQFLFEYFSETQRNKGNFPGRFSGRQFSNSRSEMNVSTLELGDSALYLCASSPGTGTGEQYFGPGTRLTVT.

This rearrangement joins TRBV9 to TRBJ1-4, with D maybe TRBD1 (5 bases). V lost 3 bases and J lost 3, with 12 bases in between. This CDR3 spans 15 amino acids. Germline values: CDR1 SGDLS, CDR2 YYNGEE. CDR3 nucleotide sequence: TGTGCCAGCAGCGGGTCTGCGGGGCCTAATGAAAAACTGTTTTTT. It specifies CASSGSAGPNEKLFF. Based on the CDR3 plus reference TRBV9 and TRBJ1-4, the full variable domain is DSGVTQTPKHLITATGQRVTLRCSPRSGDLSVYWYQQSLDQGLQFLIQYYNGEERAKGNILERFSAQQFPDLHSELNLSSLELGDSALYFCASSGSAGPNEKLFFGSGTQLSVL.

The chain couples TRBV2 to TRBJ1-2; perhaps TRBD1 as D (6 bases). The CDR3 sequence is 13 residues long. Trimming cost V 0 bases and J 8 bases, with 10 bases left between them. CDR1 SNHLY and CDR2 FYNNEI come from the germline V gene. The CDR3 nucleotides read TGTGCCAGCAGTGAAGCCAGGGGCGAAGGCTACACCTTC. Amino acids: CASSEARGEGYTF. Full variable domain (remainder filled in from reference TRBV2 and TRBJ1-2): EPEVTQTPSHQVTQMGQEVILRCVPISNHLYFYWYRQILGQKVEFLVSFYNNEISEKSEIFDDQFSVERPDGSNFTLKIRSTKLEDSAMYFCASSEARGEGYTFGSGTRLTVV.

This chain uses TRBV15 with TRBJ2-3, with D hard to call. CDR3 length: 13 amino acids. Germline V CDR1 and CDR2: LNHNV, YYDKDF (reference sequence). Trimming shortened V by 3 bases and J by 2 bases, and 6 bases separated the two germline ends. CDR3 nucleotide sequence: TGTGCCACCAGCAGTATCCTCACAGATACGCAGTATTTT. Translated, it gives CATSSILTDTQYF.

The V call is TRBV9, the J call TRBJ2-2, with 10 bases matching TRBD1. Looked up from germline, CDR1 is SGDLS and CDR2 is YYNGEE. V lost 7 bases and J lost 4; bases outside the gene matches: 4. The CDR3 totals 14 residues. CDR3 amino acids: CASGTGAFTGELFF. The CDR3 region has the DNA TGTGCCAGCGGGACAGGGGCTTTCACCGGGGAGCTGTTTTTT.

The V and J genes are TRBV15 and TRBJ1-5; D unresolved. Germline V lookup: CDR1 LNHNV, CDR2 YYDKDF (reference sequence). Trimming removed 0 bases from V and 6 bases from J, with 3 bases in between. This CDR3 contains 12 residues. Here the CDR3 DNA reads TGTGCCACCAGCAGAGATAGTCAGCCCCAGCATTTT. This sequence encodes CATSRDSQPQHF.

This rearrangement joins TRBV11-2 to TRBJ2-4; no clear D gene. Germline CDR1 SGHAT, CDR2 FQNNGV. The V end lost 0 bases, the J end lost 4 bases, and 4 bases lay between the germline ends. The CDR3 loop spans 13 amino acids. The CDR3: CASSLDTKNIQYF. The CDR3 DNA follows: TGTGCCAGCAGCTTAGATACGAAAAACATTCAGTACTTC. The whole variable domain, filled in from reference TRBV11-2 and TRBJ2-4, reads EAGVAQSPRYKIIEKRQSVAFWCNPISGHATLYWYQQILGQGPKLLIQFQNNGVVDDSQLPKDRFSAERLKGVDSTLKIQPAKLEDSAVYLCASSLDTKNIQYFGAGTRLSVL.

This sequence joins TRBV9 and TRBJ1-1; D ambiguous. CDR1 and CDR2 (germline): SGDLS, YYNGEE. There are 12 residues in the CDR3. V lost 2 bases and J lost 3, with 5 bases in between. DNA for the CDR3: TGTGCCAGCAGCGTCTCGGACACTGAAGCTTTCTTT. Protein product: CASSVSDTEAFF.

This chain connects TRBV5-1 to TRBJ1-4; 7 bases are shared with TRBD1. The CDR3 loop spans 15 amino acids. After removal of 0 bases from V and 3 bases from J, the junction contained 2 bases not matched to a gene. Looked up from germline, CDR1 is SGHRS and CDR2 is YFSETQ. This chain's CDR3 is CASSLGQGANEKLFF. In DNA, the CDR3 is TGCGCCAGCAGCTTGGGACAGGGTGCTAATGAAAAACTGTTTTTT.

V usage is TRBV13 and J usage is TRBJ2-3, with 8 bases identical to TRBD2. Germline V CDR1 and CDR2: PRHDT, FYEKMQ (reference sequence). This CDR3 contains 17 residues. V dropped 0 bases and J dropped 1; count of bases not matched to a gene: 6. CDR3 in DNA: TGTGCCAGCAGCTTAGGAGTAGCGCGGGGGGGCACAGATACGCAGTATTTT. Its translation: CASSLGVARGGTDTQYF. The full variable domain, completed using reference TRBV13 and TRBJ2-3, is AAGVIQSPRHLIKEKRETATLKCYPIPRHDTVYWYQQGPGQDPQFLISFYEKMQSDKGSIPDRFSAQQFSDYHSELNMSSLELGDSALYFCASSLGVARGGTDTQYFGPGTRLTVL.

CDR3 residues: CSVVWGSNQPQHF. In DNA, the CDR3 is TGCAGCGTTGTTTGGGGGAGCAATCAGCCCCAGCATTTT. The V call is TRBV29-1, the J call TRBJ1-5, with a possible D match to TRBD1 (5 bases). Deletions cut 4 bases from V and 1 base from J, with 8 bases between. Germline assignment: CDR1 SQVTM and CDR2 ANQGSEA. The CDR3 is 13 residues long.

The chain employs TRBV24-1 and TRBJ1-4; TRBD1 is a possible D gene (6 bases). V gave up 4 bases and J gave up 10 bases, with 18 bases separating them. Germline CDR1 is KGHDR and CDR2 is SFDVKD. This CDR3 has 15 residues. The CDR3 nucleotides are TGTGCCACCAGTGAGTCCGGGACAAGGGGCGGAAAACTGTTTTTT. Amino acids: CATSESGTRGGKLFF.

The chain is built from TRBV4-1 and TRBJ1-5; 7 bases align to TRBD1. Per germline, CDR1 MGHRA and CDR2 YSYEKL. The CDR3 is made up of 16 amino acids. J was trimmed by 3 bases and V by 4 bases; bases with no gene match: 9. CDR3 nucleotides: TGCGCCAGCAGCCGCGATTACAGGGGCTCCAATCAGCCCCAGCATTTT. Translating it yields CASSRDYRGSNQPQHF.

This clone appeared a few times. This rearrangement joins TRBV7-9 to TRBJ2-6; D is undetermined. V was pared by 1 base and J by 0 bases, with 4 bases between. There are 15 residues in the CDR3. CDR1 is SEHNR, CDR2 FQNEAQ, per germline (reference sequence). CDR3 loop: CASSLGGSGANVLTF. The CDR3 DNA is TGTGCCAGCAGCTTAGGGGGCTCTGGGGCCAACGTCCTGACTTTC.

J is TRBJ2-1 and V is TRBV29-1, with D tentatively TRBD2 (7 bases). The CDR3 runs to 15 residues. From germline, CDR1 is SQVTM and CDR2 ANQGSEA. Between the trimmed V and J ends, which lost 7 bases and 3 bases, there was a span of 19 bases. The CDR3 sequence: CSAAGERGGYNEQFF. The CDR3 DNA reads TGCAGCGCCGCCGGGGAGAGGGGGGGCTACAATGAGCAGTTCTTC.

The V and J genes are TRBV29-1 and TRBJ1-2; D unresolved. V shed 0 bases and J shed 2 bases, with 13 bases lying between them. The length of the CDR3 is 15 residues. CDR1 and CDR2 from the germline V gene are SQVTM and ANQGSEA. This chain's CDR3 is CSVEDRASQNYGYTF. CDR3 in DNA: TGCAGCGTTGAAGATCGCGCCAGCCAAAACTATGGCTACACCTTC.

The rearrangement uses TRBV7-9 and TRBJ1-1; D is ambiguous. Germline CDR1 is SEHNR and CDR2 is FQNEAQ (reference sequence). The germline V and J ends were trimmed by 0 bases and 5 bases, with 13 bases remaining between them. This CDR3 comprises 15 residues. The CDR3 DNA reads TGTGCCAGCAGCTTAGCGTATGGTCTGGGGACTGAAGCTTTCTTT. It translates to CASSLAYGLGTEAFF.

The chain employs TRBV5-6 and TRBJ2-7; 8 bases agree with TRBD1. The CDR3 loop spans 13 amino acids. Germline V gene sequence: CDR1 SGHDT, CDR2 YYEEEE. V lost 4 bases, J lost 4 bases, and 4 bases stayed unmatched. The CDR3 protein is CASSAGGAYEQYF. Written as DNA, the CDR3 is TGTGCCAGCAGCGCAGGGGGCGCGTACGAGCAGTACTTC. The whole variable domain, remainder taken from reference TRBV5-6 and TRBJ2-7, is DAGVTQSPTHLIKTRGQQVTLRCSPKSGHDTVSWYQQALGQGPQFIFQYYEEEERQRGNFPDRFSGHQFPNYSSELNVNALLLGDSALYLCASSAGGAYEQYFGPGTRLTVT.

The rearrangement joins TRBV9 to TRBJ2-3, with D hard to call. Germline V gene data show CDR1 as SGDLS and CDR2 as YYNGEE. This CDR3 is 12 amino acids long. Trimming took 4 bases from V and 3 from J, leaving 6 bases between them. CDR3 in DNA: TGTGCCAGCAGCTCCTATACAGATACGCAGTATTTT. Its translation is CASSSYTDTQYF.

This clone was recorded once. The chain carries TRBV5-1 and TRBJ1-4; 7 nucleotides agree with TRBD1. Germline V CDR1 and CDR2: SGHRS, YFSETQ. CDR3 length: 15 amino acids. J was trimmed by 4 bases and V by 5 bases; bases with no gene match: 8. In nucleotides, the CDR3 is TGCGCCAGCAGACTACTGGGACAGTATAATGAAAAACTGTTTTTT. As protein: CASRLLGQYNEKLFF.

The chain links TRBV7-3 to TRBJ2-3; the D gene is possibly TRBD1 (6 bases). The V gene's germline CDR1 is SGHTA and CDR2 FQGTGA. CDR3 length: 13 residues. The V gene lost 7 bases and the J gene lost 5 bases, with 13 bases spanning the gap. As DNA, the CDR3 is TGTGCCAGCACCACAGGGAGCGTAGATACGCAGTATTTT. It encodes CASTTGSVDTQYF.

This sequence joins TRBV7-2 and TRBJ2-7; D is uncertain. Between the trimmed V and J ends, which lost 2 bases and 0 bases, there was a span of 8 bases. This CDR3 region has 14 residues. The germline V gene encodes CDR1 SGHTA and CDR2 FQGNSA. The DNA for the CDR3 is TGTGCCAGCAGCTTATACTGGGACTCCTACGAGCAGTACTTC. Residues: CASSLYWDSYEQYF. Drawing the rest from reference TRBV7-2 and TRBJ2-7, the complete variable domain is GAGVSQSPSNKVTEKGKDVELRCDPISGHTALYWYRQSLGQGLEFLIYFQGNSAPDKSGLPSDRFSAERTGGSVSTLTIQRTQQEDSAVYLCASSLYWDSYEQYFGPGTRLTVT.

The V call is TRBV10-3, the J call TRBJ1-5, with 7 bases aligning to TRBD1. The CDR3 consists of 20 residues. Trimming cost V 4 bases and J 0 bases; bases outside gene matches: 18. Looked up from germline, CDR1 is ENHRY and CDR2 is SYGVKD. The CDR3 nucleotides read TGTGCCATCAGTGCGTCCGACCTCCGGGACAGCCGGTATAGCAATCAGCCCCAGCATTTT. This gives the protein CAISASDLRDSRYSNQPQHF.

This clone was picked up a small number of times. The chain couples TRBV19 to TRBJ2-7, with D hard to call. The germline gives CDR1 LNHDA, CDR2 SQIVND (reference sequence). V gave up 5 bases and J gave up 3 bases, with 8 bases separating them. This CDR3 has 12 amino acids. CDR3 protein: CASSLDFYEQYF. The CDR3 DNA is TGTGCCAGTAGTCTCGACTTCTACGAGCAGTACTTC. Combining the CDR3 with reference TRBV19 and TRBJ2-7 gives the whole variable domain DGGITQSPKYLFRKEGQNVTLSCEQNLNHDAMYWYRQDPGQGLRLIYYSQIVNDFQKGDIAEGYSVSREKKESFPLTVTSAQKNPTAFYLCASSLDFYEQYFGPGTRLTVT.

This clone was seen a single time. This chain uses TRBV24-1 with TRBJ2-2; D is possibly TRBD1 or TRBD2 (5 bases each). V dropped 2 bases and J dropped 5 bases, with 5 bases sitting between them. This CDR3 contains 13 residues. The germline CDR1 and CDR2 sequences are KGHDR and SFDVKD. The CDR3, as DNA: TGTGCCACCAGTGATTGGGGGACCGGGGAGCTGTTTTTT. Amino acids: CATSDWGTGELFF.

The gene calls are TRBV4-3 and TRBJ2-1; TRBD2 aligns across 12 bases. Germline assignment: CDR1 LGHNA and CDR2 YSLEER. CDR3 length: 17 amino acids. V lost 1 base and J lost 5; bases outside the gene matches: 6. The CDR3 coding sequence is TGCGCCAGCAGCCAAGGAATGACTAGCGGGGGAGACAATGAGCAGTTCTTC. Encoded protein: CASSQGMTSGGDNEQFF.

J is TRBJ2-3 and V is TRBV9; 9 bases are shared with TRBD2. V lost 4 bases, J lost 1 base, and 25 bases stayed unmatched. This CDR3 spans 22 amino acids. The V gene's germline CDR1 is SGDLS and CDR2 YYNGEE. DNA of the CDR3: TGTGCCAGCAGCCCATTTCCACACGCGGGGGGGATGAAGATAAGGGGCACAGATACGCAGTATTTT. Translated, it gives CASSPFPHAGGMKIRGTDTQYF.